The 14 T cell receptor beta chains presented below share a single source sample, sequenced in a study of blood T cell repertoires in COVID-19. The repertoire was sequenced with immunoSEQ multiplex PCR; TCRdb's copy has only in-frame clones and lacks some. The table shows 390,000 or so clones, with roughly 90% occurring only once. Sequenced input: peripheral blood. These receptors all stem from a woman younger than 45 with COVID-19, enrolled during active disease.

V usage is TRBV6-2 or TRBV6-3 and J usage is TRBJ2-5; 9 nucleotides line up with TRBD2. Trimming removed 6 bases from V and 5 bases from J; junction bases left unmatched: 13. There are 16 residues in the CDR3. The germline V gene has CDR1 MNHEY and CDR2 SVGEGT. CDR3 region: CASSLGAAGGFETQYF. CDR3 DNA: TGTGCCAGCAGCCTAGGGGCAGCGGGGGGATTTGAGACCCAGTACTTC.

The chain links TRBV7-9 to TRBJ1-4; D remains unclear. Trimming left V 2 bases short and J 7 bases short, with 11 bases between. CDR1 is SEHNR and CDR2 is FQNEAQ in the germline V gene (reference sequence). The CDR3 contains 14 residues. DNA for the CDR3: TGTGCCAGCAGCTTAAACACTCGAGGTGAAAAACTGTTTTTT. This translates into CASSLNTRGEKLFF.

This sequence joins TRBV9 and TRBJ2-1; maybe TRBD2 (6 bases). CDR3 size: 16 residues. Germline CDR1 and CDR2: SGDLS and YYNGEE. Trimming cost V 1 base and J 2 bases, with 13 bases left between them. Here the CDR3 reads CASSVSVKRAYNEQFF. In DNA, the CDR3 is TGTGCCAGCAGCGTATCGGTTAAGCGGGCCTACAATGAGCAGTTCTTC.

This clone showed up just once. The CDR3 reads CASSLQGSGYGYTF. CDR3 DNA sequence: TGTGCCAGCAGTTTACAGGGATCTGGCTATGGCTACACCTTC. J is TRBJ1-2 and V is TRBV27; D might be TRBD1 (5 bases). In germline, CDR1 is MNHEY, CDR2 SMNVEV (reference sequence). Deletions cut 2 bases from V and 4 bases from J, with 11 bases between. CDR3 length: 14 amino acids.

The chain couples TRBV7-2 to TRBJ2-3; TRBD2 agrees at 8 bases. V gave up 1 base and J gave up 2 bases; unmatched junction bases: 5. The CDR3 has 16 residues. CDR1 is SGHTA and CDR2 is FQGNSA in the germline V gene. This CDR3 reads CASSLGVAGTTDTQYF. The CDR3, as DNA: TGTGCCAGCAGCTTAGGGGTAGCGGGGACCACAGATACGCAGTATTTT. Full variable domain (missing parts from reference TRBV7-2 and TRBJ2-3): GAGVSQSPSNKVTEKGKDVELRCDPISGHTALYWYRQSLGQGLEFLIYFQGNSAPDKSGLPSDRFSAERTGGSVSTLTIQRTQQEDSAVYLCASSLGVAGTTDTQYFGPGTRLTVL.

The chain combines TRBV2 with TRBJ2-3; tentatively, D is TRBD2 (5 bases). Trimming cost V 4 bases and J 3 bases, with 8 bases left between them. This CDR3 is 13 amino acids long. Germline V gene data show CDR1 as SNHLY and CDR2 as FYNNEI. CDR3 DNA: TGTGCCAGCAGTGGGGAGAGTACAGATACGCAGTATTTT. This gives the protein CASSGESTDTQYF.

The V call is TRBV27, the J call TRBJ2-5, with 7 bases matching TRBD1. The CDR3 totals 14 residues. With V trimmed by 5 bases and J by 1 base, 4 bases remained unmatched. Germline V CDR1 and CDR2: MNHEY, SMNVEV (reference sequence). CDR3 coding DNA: TGTGCCAGCAGTCCGGGACAGCCCCAAGAGACCCAGTACTTC. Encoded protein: CASSPGQPQETQYF.

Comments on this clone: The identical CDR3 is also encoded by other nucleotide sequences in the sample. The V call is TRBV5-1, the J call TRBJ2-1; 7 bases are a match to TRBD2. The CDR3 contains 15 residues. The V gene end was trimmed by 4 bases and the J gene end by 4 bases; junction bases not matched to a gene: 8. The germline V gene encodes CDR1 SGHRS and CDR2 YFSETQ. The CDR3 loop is CASSPGGGGYNEQFF. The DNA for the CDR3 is TGCGCCAGCAGCCCTGGTGGCGGGGGTTACAATGAGCAGTTCTTC.

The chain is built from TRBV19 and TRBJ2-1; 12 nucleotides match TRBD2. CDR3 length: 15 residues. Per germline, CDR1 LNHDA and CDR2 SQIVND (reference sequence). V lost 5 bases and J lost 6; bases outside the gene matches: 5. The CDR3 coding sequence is TGTGCCAGTAGTGAACTAGCGGGAGGAAGCAATGAGCAGTTCTTC. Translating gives CASSELAGGSNEQFF.

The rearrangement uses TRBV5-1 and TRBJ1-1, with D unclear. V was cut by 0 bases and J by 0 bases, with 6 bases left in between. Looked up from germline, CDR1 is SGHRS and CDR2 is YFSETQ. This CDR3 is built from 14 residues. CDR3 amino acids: CASSLVALNTEAFF. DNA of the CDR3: TGCGCCAGCAGCTTGGTGGCACTGAACACTGAAGCTTTCTTT.

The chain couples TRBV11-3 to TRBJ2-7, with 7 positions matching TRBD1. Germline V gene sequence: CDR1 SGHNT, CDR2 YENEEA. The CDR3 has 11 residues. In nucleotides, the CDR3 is TGTGCCAGCAGCTCGGGACAGCAGCCAGTCGTC. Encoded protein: CASSSGQQPVV.

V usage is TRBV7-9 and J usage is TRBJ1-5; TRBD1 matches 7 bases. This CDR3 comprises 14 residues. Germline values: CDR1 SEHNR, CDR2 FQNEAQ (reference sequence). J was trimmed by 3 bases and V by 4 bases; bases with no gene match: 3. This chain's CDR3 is CASSSGTVNQPQHF. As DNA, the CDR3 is TGTGCCAGCAGCTCAGGGACAGTCAATCAGCCCCAGCATTTT.

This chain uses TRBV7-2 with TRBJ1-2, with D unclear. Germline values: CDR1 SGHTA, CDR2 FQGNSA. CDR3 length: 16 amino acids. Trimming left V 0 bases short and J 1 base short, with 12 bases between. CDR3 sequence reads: CASSLASKSLNYGYTF. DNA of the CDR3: TGTGCCAGCAGCTTAGCGAGTAAAAGCCTTAACTATGGCTACACCTTC.

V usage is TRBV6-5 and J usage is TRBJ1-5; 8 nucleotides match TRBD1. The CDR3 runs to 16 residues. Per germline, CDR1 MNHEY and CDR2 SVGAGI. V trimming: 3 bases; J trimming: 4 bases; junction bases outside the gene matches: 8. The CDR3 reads CASSYSTGAGNQPQHF. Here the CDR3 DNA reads TGTGCCAGCAGTTATTCGACAGGGGCCGGGAATCAGCCCCAGCATTTT.